Each of the 3 T cell receptor beta chains below was sequenced from the same sample in a study of T cells in Graves' hyperthyroidism and ophthalmopathy. Amplification of TCR beta CDR3 regions was performed using RNA transcripts as template. Using the HTBI primer set, a first-round RT-PCR was run on the TCR CDR3. TCRdb fed the multiplex PCR reads into MiXCR, producing one record per CDR3 protein. Of about 420,000 distinct CDR3 sequences detected, roughly 13% appear once; the ten largest clones hold 5% to 6.5%. Source material: blood. All receptors come from a young woman with Graves' hyperthyroidism.

This clonotype was counted a few times. The CDR3 DNA reads as TGTGCCAGCAGTTCCCTGGGGGACAGGGGTAATGAGCAGTTCTTC. Protein: CASSSLGDRGNEQFF. J is TRBJ2-1 and V is TRBV12-3 or TRBV12-4; 10 nucleotides agree with TRBD1. The CDR3 runs 15 residues. V lost 4 bases, J lost 7 bases, and 7 bases stayed unmatched.

The V gene is TRBV28, the J gene TRBJ2-7; 7 bases match TRBD1. The germline V gene encodes CDR1 MDHEN and CDR2 SYDVKM. The CDR3 is 15 residues long. The V and J ends lost 5 bases and 0 bases, in that order; junction bases with no gene match: 7. The chain's CDR3 is CASSHRQGVSYEQYF. CDR3 bases: TGTGCCAGCAGTCACAGACAGGGTGTCTCCTACGAGCAGTACTTC.

In its sample, this clonotype was seen many times. The chain uses TRBV29-1 and TRBJ2-3; D remains unclear. The germline V and J ends were trimmed by 1 base and 4 bases, with 9 bases remaining between them. Per the germline V gene, CDR1 is SQVTM and CDR2 is ANQGSEA. The CDR3 is 13 residues long. In nucleotides, the CDR3 is TGCAGCGTTGAAGTCACGACTCCAGATACGCAGTATTTT. This gives the protein CSVEVTTPDTQYF.